Sequencing of this T cell receptor beta chain was carried out in a study of post-analysis software for immune sequencing data. Study-level findings and limits: TRBV5-6, TRBV5-1 and TRBV20-1 were among four or five TRBV segments more frequent in patients than controls.

V was trimmed by 3 bases and J by 5 bases, leaving 11 bases between them. CDR3 length equals 14 residues. Germline CDR1 is MNHEY and CDR2 is SMNVEV (reference sequence). To note about this clonotype: Antigen: not known.

Carried by the TCR beta cDNA libraries were unique molecular identifiers. TCRdb re-analysed the PCR reads in MiXCR, keeping a single row per CDR3 protein. This repertoire shows fewer than 900,000 distinct CDR3 sequences, 46% found once; its top ten account for over 4.5%. The TCR originated in a girl aged 5-17 years with multiple sclerosis. The sample was blood. This chain uses TRBV27 with TRBJ2-1; D not resolved. CDR3 protein: CASSFAVANNEQFF. The DNA for the CDR3 is TGTGCCAGCAGTTTCGCAGTAGCTAACAATGAGCAGTTCTTC.